Listed below are T cell receptor beta chains from one sample, sequenced in a study of blood T cell repertoires in COVID-19. Profiling relied on immunoSEQ multiplex PCR, and the TCRdb table lists in-frame clones only, not all of them. The sample consists of about 230,000 clones, around 83% of them appearing once. The source material was peripheral blood. The source is a woman aged 40 to 50 who had recovered from COVID-19. Each CDR3 is given with its conserved first and last residue. Fields, in order: clone size, V gene, D gene, J gene, CDR3 DNA, CDR3 protein. D genes are given only for firm matches. Size is omitted from some rows. Given values are once, few, many or a class for expanded clones.

-,TRBV19,TRBD1,TRBJ1-5,TGTGCCAGTAGATGGACAGGGGGGGATCAGCCCCAGCATTTT,CASRWTGGDQPQHF
-,TRBV2,-,TRBJ1-3,TGTGCCAGCAGCGCCTATATGACAGACTCTGGAAACACCATATATTTT,CASSAYMTDSGNTIYF
-,TRBV19,TRBD1,TRBJ1-2,TGTGCCAGTAAGAAACAGGGGGCGCAAGGCTACACCTTC,CASKKQGAQGYTF
-,TRBV19,-,TRBJ2-3,TGTGCCAGTAGTATTCGGTCAGGGGATGGAAGAAATACGCAGTATTTT,CASSIRSGDGRNTQYF
-,TRBV7-2,TRBD2,TRBJ2-7,TGTGCCAGCAGTCAGGGGCTAGCGGGGCTCTCCTACGAGCAGTACTTC,CASSQGLAGLSYEQYF
-,TRBV2,-,TRBJ1-3,TGTGCCAGCAGTGAAATTGACAGGTGGAGCTCTGGAAACACCATATATTTT,CASSEIDRWSSGNTIYF
once,TRBV7-2,-,TRBJ2-3,TGTGCCAGCAGCTGGACAGCCACAGATACGCAGTATTTT,CASSWTATDTQYF
-,TRBV20-1,-,TRBJ2-6,TGCAGTGCTAGTATAGGGGGCTCTGGGGCCAACGTCCTGACTTTC,CSASIGGSGANVLTF
-,TRBV28,TRBD1,TRBJ2-7,TGTGCCAGCAAGGGGGACAGGGCTTACGAGCAGTACTTC,CASKGDRAYEQYF
-,TRBV19,-,TRBJ2-1,TGTGCCAGTAGCCCCGGGACAGCGGGCAATGAGCAGTTCTTC,CASSPGTAGNEQFF
-,TRBV13,TRBD1,TRBJ1-2,TGTGCCAGCAGCCTGCCGACAGGGGGCGCGCCAGACTATGGCTACACCTTC,CASSLPTGGAPDYGYTF
-,TRBV13,-,TRBJ2-7,TGTGCCAGCAGCTCACAGAGATCTTCCTACGAGCAGTACTTC,CASSSQRSSYEQYF
-,TRBV19,TRBD2,TRBJ2-2,TGTGCCAGTACATTCCTGGGGGAGGGCCCGAACACCGGGGAGCTGTTTTTT,CASTFLGEGPNTGELFF
-,TRBV6-5,TRBD1,TRBJ2-1,TGTGCCAGCAGTTACTCACCGGGACAGGGTTGGGATGAGCAGTTCTTC,CASSYSPGQGWDEQFF
-,TRBV4-3,TRBD1,TRBJ1-1,TGCGCCAGCAGCCAGGGGGGGACAGGGGCCACTGAAGCTTTCTTT,CASSQGGTGATEAFF
-,TRBV6-2/TRBV6-3,TRBD1,TRBJ1-2,TGTGCCAGCAACCCGGGACAGGGTTGGGGCTACACCTTC,CASNPGQGWGYTF
once,TRBV5-4,-,TRBJ2-2,TGTGCCAGCAGCTTGAGCCAAACCGGGGAGCTGTTTTTT,CASSLSQTGELFF
-,TRBV9,-,TRBJ2-5,TGTGCCAGCAGCGTAGTGGTGGGTAGCGCGGAGACCCAGTACTTC,CASSVVVGSAETQYF
-,TRBV11-1,TRBD2,TRBJ2-7,TGTGCCAGCAGCTTAGCTGGACTAGCGAGGTACGAGCAGTACTTC,CASSLAGLARYEQYF
-,TRBV6-2/TRBV6-3,-,TRBJ2-2,TGTGCCAGCAGTTACTGGGGGGTCTCGAACACCGGGGAGCTGTTTTTT,CASSYWGVSNTGELFF
-,TRBV7-2,TRBD1,TRBJ1-5,TGTGCCAGCAGTTACGGGACAGGTAACAATCAGCCCCAGCATTTT,CASSYGTGNNQPQHF
once,TRBV7-2,-,TRBJ1-1,TGTGCCAGCAGCGCACACAGGGCCTCTCGAATGAACACTGAAGCTTTCTTT,CASSAHRASRMNTEAFF
-,TRBV5-1,-,TRBJ2-2,TGCGCCAGCAGCTTGTTGTTTGGGGCGCCCGGGGAGCTGTTTTTT,CASSLLFGAPGELFF
-,TRBV5-1,TRBD1,TRBJ1-2,TGCGCCAGCAGCACCTACGGGACAGGGGGCTCTGATGGCTACACCTTC,CASSTYGTGGSDGYTF
-,TRBV14,TRBD1,TRBJ1-1,TGTGCCAGCAGCCAAGGGACAGGGTATATGAACACTGAAGCTTTCTTT,CASSQGTGYMNTEAFF
-,TRBV6-6,-,TRBJ1-4,TGTGCCAGCAGTTACTCTGGGGGGGGTGAAAAACTGTTTTTT,CASSYSGGGEKLFF
-,TRBV12-5,-,TRBJ2-2,TGTGCTAGTGGTTTGGGTACAGCAGACGGGGAGCTGTTTTTT,CASGLGTADGELFF
-,TRBV11-3,TRBD1,TRBJ2-1,TGTGCCAGCAGCCCGGGACAGGGTTCCTACAATGAGCAGTTCTTC,CASSPGQGSYNEQFF
once,TRBV9,-,TRBJ1-2,TGTGCCAGCAGCGGCGGACAGTACTATGGCTACACCTTC,CASSGGQYYGYTF
-,TRBV5-1,-,TRBJ2-5,TGCGCCAGCAGCCCGGCCCCGGACACGGAGACCCAGTACTTC,CASSPAPDTETQYF
-,TRBV18,-,TRBJ1-2,TGTGCCAGCTCCCCACTCCAGGGCCCCGGCGATGGCTACACCTTC,CASSPLQGPGDGYTF
-,TRBV11-2,TRBD1,TRBJ1-3,TGTGCCAGCAGAAGGACAGGGATGGGTTTGAGCTCTGGAAACACCATATATTTT,CASRRTGMGLSSGNTIYF
-,TRBV5-1,TRBD1,TRBJ2-2,TGCGCCAGCAGCTTAAGGACAGGGGGCCAAATCGGGGAGCTGTTTTTT,CASSLRTGGQIGELFF
-,TRBV5-4,-,TRBJ2-7,TGTGCCAGCGGCGGGAATCCGGAGGGGGCATTTGTGGGCGAGCAGTACTTC,CASGGNPEGAFVGEQYF
many,TRBV7-9,-,TRBJ2-3,TGTGCCAGCAGCGAACAGGCAGATACGCAGTATTTT,CASSEQADTQYF
once,TRBV5-6,-,TRBJ2-1,TGTGCCAGCAGCGAGTCTGTTGAGCAGTTCTTC,CASSESVEQFF
-,TRBV2,-,TRBJ2-1,TGTGCCAGCTTGACAGGCGGGAATGAGCAGTTCTTC,CASLTGGNEQFF
-,TRBV19,TRBD1,TRBJ2-1,TGTGCCAGTTGGGACAGGGGAATATTCTTC,CASWDRGIFF
-,TRBV30,TRBD1,TRBJ1-1,TGTGCCTGGAGTACTTATCCGACAGGGGGCACTGAAGCTTTCTTT,CAWSTYPTGGTEAFF
-,TRBV19,-,TRBJ1-4,TGTGCCAGTTCCCCCGGCCAGGGTGTTGAAAAACTGTTTTTT,CASSPGQGVEKLFF
-,TRBV18,TRBD1,TRBJ1-1,TGTGCCAGCTCACCCCGGACCTCCATTCGGGACAGACCTTTTACACCGAACACTGAAGCTTTCTTT,CASSPRTSIRDRPFTPNTEAFF
once,TRBV7-2,TRBD1,TRBJ1-2,TGTGCCAGCAGCGCTTTAGGCCAGGGGGCGAGAGGCTACACCTTC,CASSALGQGARGYTF
-,TRBV5-8,-,TRBJ1-2,TGTGCCAGCAGCTCGGATCGGGGGGGTGGCTACACCTTC,CASSSDRGGGYTF
-,TRBV5-6,-,TRBJ2-3,TGTGCCAGCAGCTTGGCGGGAGATACGCAGTATTTT,CASSLAGDTQYF
-,TRBV7-9,-,TRBJ1-2,TGTGCCAGCAGCTTAATGACAGATAACTATGGCTACACCTTC,CASSLMTDNYGYTF
-,TRBV7-9,TRBD2,TRBJ2-1,TGTGCCAGCAGTGCACCTAGCGGGGGGAAAAGCTCCTACAATGAGCAGTTCTTC,CASSAPSGGKSSYNEQFF
-,TRBV7-2,TRBD1,TRBJ1-2,TGTGCCAGCAGCTTAGAGAGACAGGGATCTGGCTACACCTTC,CASSLERQGSGYTF
-,TRBV5-1,TRBD1,TRBJ1-3,TGCGCCAGCAGCCCGAACCCCCGGACAGGGTCTGGAAACACCATATATTTT,CASSPNPRTGSGNTIYF
-,TRBV18,-,TRBJ2-3,TGTGCCAGCTCACCAAGAGGAGATACGCAGTATTTT,CASSPRGDTQYF
once,TRBV6-2/TRBV6-3,-,TRBJ2-7,TGTGCCAGCAGCCCCGATGATGAGATCCCCTACGAGCAGTACTTC,CASSPDDEIPYEQYF
-,TRBV18,-,TRBJ1-2,TGTGCCAGCTCACCTGAAGGGGGTGACTATGGCTACACCTTC,CASSPEGGDYGYTF
-,TRBV6-5,-,TRBJ2-5,TGTGCCAGCTACCCCGGGACAACGGGGGAGACCCAGTACTTC,CASYPGTTGETQYF
-,TRBV11-2,TRBD2,TRBJ2-3,TGTGCCAGCAGCCATATTAGCGGGGGGTGGACAGATACGCAGTATTTT,CASSHISGGWTDTQYF
-,TRBV7-6,TRBD1,TRBJ2-2,TGTGCCAGCAGCCAGACCCGGGACAGGCCCACCGGGGAGCTGTTTTTT,CASSQTRDRPTGELFF
-,TRBV10-3,-,TRBJ1-5,TGTGCCATCAGTTCCGACGGGAATCAGCCCCAGCATTTT,CAISSDGNQPQHF
once,TRBV3-1/TRBV3-2,-,TRBJ2-1,TGTGCCAGCAGCCAACTAGGTAAGGGGCATGAGCAGTTCTTC,CASSQLGKGHEQFF